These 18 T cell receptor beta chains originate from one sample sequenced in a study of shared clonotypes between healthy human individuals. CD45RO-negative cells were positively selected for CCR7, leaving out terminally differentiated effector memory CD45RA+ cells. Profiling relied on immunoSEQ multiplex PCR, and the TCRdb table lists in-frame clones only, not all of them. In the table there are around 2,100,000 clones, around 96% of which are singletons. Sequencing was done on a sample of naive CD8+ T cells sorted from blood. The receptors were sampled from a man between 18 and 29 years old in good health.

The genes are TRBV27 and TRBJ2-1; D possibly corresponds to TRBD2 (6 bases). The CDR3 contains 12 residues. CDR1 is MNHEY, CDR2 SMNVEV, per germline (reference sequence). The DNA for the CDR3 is TGTTCCTCGGGAGAATCCTACAATGAGCAGTTCTTC. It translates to CSSGESYNEQFF.

The CDR3 DNA sequence: TGTGCCAGCAGTTACGAGACTAGCGGGACCTACGAGCAGTACTTC. Amino acids: CASSYETSGTYEQYF. The chain is built from TRBV6-5 and TRBJ2-7; 11 bases fit TRBD2. This CDR3 comprises 15 residues. Losses at the gene ends were 2 bases for V and 2 bases for J; bases not matched to a gene: 2. Germline loops: CDR1 MNHEY, CDR2 SVGAGI.

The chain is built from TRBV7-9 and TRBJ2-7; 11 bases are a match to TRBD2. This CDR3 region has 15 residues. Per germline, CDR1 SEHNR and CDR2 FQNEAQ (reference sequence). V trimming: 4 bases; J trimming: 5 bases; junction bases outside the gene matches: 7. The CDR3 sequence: CASSYRLAGTNEQYF. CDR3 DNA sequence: TGTGCCAGCAGCTACAGACTAGCGGGGACTAACGAGCAGTACTTC.

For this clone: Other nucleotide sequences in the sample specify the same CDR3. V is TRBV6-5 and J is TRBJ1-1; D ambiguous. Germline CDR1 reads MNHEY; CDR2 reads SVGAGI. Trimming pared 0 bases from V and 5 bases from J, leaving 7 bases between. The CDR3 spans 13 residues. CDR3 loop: CASSYSGGTEAFF. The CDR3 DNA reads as TGTGCCAGCAGTTACTCTGGAGGGACTGAAGCTTTCTTT.

CDR3 nucleotides: TGTGCCAGCAGCTTTGACAGGGAAGAGAATAATTCACCCCTCCACTTT. As protein: CASSFDREENNSPLHF. V is TRBV5-6 and J is TRBJ1-6, with 7 bases aligning to TRBD1. This CDR3 is built from 16 residues. V gave up 2 bases and J gave up 5 bases; unmatched junction bases: 7. CDR1 is SGHDT and CDR2 is YYEEEE in the germline V gene.

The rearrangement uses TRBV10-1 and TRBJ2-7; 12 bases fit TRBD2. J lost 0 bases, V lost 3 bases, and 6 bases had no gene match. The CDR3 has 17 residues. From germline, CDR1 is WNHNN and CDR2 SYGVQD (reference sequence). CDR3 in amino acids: CASSDIATSGSSYEQYF. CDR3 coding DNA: TGCGCCAGCAGTGACATCGCGACTAGCGGGAGCTCCTACGAGCAGTACTTC.

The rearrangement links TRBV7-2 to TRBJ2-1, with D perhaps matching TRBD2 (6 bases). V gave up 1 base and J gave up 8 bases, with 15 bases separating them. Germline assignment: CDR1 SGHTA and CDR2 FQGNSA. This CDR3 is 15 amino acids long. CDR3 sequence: CASSLVGGITDEQFF. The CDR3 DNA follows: TGTGCCAGCAGCTTAGTTGGCGGGATCACGGATGAGCAGTTCTTC. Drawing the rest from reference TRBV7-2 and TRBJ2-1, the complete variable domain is GAGVSQSPSNKVTEKGKDVELRCDPISGHTALYWYRQSLGQGLEFLIYFQGNSAPDKSGLPSDRFSAERTGGSVSTLTIQRTQQEDSAVYLCASSLVGGITDEQFFGPGTRLTVL.

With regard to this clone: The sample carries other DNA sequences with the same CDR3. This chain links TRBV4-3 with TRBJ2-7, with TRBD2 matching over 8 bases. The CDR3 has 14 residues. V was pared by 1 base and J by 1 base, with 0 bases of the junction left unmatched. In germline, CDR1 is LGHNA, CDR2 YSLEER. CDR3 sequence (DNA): TGCGCCAGCAGCCAAGTAGCGGGATCCTACGAGCAGTACTTC. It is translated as CASSQVAGSYEQYF.

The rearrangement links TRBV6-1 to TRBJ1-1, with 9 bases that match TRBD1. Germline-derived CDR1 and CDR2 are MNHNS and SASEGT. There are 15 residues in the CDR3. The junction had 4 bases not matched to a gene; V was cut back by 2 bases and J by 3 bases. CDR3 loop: CASSEPRTGDTEAFF. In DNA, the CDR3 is TGTGCCAGCAGTGAACCGAGGACAGGGGACACTGAAGCTTTCTTT.

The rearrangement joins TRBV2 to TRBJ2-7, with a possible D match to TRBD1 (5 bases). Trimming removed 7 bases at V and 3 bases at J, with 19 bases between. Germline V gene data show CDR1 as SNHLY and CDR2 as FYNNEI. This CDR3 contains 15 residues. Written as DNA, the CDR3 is TGTGCCAGCACCCCTGGGAAGGGGTTTTTCTACGAGCAGTACTTC. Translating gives CASTPGKGFFYEQYF. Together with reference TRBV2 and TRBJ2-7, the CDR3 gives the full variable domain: EPEVTQTPSHQVTQMGQEVILRCVPISNHLYFYWYRQILGQKVEFLVSFYNNEISEKSEIFDDQFSVERPDGSNFTLKIRSTKLEDSAMYFCASTPGKGFFYEQYFGPGTRLTVT.

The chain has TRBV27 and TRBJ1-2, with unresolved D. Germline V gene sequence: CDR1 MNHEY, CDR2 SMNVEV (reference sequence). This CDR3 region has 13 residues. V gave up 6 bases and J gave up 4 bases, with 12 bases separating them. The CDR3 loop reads CASSPMSSYGYTF. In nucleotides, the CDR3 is TGTGCCAGCAGCCCCATGAGTTCCTATGGCTACACCTTC.

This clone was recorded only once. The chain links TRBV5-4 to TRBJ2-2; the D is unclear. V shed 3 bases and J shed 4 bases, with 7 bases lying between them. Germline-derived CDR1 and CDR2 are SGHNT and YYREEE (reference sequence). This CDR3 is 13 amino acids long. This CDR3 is CASSSLGTGELFF. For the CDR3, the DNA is TGTGCCAGCAGCTCGTTGGGCACCGGGGAGCTGTTTTTT.

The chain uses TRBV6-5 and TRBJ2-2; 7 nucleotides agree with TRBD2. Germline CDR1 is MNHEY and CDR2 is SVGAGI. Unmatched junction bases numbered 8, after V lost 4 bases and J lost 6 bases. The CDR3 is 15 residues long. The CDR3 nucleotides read TGTGCCAGCAGTTTGGGCGGGGGTGGCCCCGGGGAGCTGTTTTTT. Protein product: CASSLGGGGPGELFF.

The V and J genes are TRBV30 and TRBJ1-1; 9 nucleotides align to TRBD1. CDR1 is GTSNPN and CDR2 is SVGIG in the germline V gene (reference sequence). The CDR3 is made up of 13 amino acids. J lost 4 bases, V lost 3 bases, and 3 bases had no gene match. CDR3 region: CAWRDRGATEAFF. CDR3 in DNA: TGTGCCTGGAGAGACAGGGGGGCCACTGAAGCTTTCTTT. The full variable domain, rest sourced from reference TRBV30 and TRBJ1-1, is SQTIHQWPATLVQPVGSPLSLECTVEGTSNPNLYWYRQAAGRGLQLLFYSVGIGQISSEVPQNLSASRPQDRQFILSSKKLLLSDSGFYLCAWRDRGATEAFFGQGTRLTVV.

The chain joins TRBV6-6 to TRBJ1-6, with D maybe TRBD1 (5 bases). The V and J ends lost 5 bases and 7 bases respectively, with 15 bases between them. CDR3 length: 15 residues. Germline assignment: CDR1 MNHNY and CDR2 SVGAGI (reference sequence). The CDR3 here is CASSLFRDGNSPLHF. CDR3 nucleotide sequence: TGTGCCAGCAGTCTCTTCCGGGACGGCAATTCACCCCTCCACTTT.

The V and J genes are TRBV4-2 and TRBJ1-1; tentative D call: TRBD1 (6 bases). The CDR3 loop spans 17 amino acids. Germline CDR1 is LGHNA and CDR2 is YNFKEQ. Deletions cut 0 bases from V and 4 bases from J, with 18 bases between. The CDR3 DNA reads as TGTGCCAGCAGCCAAGAGACGGGGGGGGCGCTTGGCACTGAAGCTTTCTTT. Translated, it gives CASSQETGGALGTEAFF.

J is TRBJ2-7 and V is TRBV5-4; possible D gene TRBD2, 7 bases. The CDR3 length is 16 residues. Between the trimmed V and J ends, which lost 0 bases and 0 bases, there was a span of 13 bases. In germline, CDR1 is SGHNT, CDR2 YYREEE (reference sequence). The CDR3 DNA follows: TGTGCCAGCAGCTTGGCGGGGGGACACCACTCCTACGAGCAGTACTTC. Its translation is CASSLAGGHHSYEQYF.

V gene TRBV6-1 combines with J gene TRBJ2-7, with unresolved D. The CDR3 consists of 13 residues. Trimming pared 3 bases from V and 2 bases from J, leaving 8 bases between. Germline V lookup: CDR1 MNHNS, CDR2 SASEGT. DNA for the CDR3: TGTGCCAGCAGTGATCTAGGGACCTACGAGCAGTACTTC. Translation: CASSDLGTYEQYF.